This T cell receptor beta chain was captured by sequencing in a study of T cells in Graves' hyperthyroidism and ophthalmopathy. V was pared by 7 bases and J by 10 bases, with 7 bases between. CDR3 length: 9 residues. The germline CDR1 and CDR2 sequences are MNHEY and SMNVEV (reference sequence). RNA transcripts gave rise to amplified TCR beta CDR3 regions. TCR CDR3 regions were first amplified by RT-PCR with HTBI primers. One entry per CDR3 protein results from TCRdb running MiXCR on the multiplex PCR reads. The sample holds roughly 560,000 distinct CDR3 sequences, about 15% seen once. This chain connects TRBV27 to TRBJ1-1, with D uncertain. Sequencing input: blood. The receptor's source is a woman between 40 and 55 years old with Graves' ophthalmopathy. CDR3 sequence: CASKRGAFF. The CDR3 DNA reads as TGTGCCAGCAAGCGGGGAGCTTTCTTT.